This entry is about one TCR delta chain. The antigen remains undetermined. A read error is likely here: a far larger clone is one base away. This sample is drawn from a study of DNA immune sequencing with unique molecular identifiers. Study as a whole: PBMC-derived γδ T cells were enriched by FACS. Sequencing input was around 110 ng for enriched and about 900 ng for non-enriched PBMC DNA.

Genomic DNA underwent 32-plex PCR targeting all 8 TRDV and 4 TRDJ genes. A 12-nucleotide UMI was added during approximately 3 barcoding PCR cycles before adapter PCR. TCRdb re-called clones from the multiplex PCR reads using CATT. The sample shows 2,300 or so delta-chain clones, over 12% of them seen only once. With 3 bases removed from V and 0 bases from J, the gap between germline ends came to 23 bases. CDR1 TVYSNPD and CDR2 GDNSRS come from the germline V gene (reference sequence). This CDR3 region has 17 residues. Study results and limitations: TRDV2 paired with TRDJ1 was the most common TRD rearrangement among healthy donor clonotypes.

This chain connects TRDV3 to TRDJ1; perhaps TRDD2 as D (5 bases). The sequenced sample was gamma-delta T cells from PBMCs. The source of this sequence is a human donor in good health. In DNA form, the CDR3 reads TGTGCCTTAATTTCTGCCTTCTTGACGCGGCACACCGATAAACTCATCTTT. This sequence encodes CALISAFLTRHTDKLIF.